This T cell receptor beta chain is drawn from a study of cytomegalovirus exposure and HLA in healthy donors. Study context: Genetic ancestry analysis placed approximately 78% of the 398 donors that were genotyped in the Caucasian-associated cluster. The study, taken as a whole, reports: The authors later found HLA-associated TCR beta chains more clonally expanded than equally common others.

This clone was detected a few times. Its cognate antigen is unknown. This CDR3 spans 16 amino acids. Trimming stripped 6 bases from V and 4 bases from J, with 19 bases between. Germline CDR1 reads MNHEY; CDR2 reads SVGAGI. The PCR made use of 60 Vbeta and 13 Jbeta primers. Only in-frame clones appear in the TCRdb table, and some are missing; sequencing was by immunoSEQ multiplex PCR. The table lists 150,000 to 200,000 clones, more than 65% of them singletons, with about 1.3% in the top ten. The rearrangement uses TRBV6-5 and TRBJ1-3; tentatively, D is TRBD1 (5 bases). This clonotype was sampled from a woman in her fifties or sixties in good health and CMV-seronegative. The source material was PBMCs. The CDR3 region has the DNA TGTGCCAGCAGCTACGGAGGGGCCCCGTGGGGAAACACCATATATTTT. It translates to CASSYGGAPWGNTIYF.